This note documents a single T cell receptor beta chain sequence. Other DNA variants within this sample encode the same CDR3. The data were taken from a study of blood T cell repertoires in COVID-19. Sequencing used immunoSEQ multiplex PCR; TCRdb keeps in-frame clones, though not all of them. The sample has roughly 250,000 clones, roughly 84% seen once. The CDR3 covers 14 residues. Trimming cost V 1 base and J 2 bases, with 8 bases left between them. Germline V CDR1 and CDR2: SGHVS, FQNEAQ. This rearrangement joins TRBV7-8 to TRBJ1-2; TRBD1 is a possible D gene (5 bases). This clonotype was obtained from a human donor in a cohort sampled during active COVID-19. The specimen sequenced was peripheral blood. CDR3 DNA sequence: TGTGCCAGCAGCTTAGGGGGCAGAAACTATGGCTACACCTTC. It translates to CASSLGGRNYGYTF. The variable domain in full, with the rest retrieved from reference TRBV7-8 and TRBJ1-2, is GAGVSQSPRYKVAKRGQDVALRCDPISGHVSLFWYQQALGQGPEFLTYFQNEAQLDKSGLPSDRFFAERPEGSVSTLKIQRTQQEDSAVYLCASSLGGRNYGYTFGSGTRLTVV.